Listed below are T cell receptor beta chains from one sample, sequenced in a study of blood T cell repertoires in COVID-19. Produced via immunoSEQ multiplex PCR; TCRdb's table is partial and in-frame only. The sample shows 75,000 or so clones, roughly 88% of them seen only once. The sample taken for sequencing was peripheral blood. The receptor source for this set is a man in his 70s with acute or convalescent COVID-19. Each CDR3 is given with its conserved first and last residue. D genes are given only for firm matches. Clone sizes are given selectively: once, few, many, or a class where the clone is expanded.

d_call | j_call | v_call | clone_size | cdr3_aa | cdr3_nt
- | TRBJ1-2 | TRBV7-2 | - | CASSLNPAGVSYGYTF | TGTGCCAGCAGCTTAAACCCCGCAGGGGTGAGCTATGGCTACACCTTC
- | TRBJ2-7 | TRBV28 | - | CASSQRDMEVGEQYF | TGTGCCAGCAGTCAGCGGGACATGGAGGTGGGGGAGCAGTACTTC
- | TRBJ2-3 | TRBV28 | - | CASDRGGSMIGTQYF | TGTGCCAGCGATAGGGGGGGGTCTATGATAGGTACGCAGTATTTT
TRBD2 | TRBJ2-7 | TRBV7-8 | - | CASSFTILSGGDAYEQYF | TGTGCCAGCAGCTTCACTATCCTTAGCGGGGGGGACGCCTACGAGCAGTACTTC
- | TRBJ2-3 | TRBV21-1 | - | CASPNHLVTDTQYF | TGTGCCAGCCCTAATCATCTTGTCACAGATACGCAGTATTTT
- | TRBJ1-1 | TRBV27 | - | CASSLAGSEAFF | TGTGCCAGCAGTTTAGCGGGGTCTGAAGCTTTCTTT
- | TRBJ2-3 | TRBV19 | - | CASSSRDILTDTQYF | TGTGCCAGTAGTAGCCGGGACATACTCACAGATACGCAGTATTTT
- | TRBJ1-4 | TRBV9 | - | CASSGSGGSDEKLFF | TGTGCCAGCAGTGGAAGTGGGGGGAGCGATGAAAAACTGTTTTTT
- | TRBJ2-7 | TRBV15 | - | CATSLSGKGESYEQYF | TGTGCCACCAGCCTTTCGGGAAAGGGGGAATCCTACGAGCAGTACTTC
- | TRBJ2-3 | TRBV9 | - | CASSVASFTDTQYF | TGTGCCAGCAGCGTAGCTTCCTTCACAGATACGCAGTATTTT
- | TRBJ1-1 | TRBV19 | - | CASSVPGNTEAFF | TGTGCCAGTAGTGTCCCAGGGAACACTGAAGCTTTCTTT
- | TRBJ1-2 | TRBV28 | - | CASSRTILYGYTF | TGTGCCAGCAGTCGCACAATTCTTTATGGCTACACCTTC
- | TRBJ2-7 | TRBV5-4 | - | CASSLPGTYEQYF | TGTGCCAGCAGCTTGCCAGGTACCTACGAGCAGTACTTC
- | TRBJ1-3 | TRBV7-2 | - | CASSLAGVGSGNTIYF | TGTGCCAGCAGCTTAGCAGGGGTGGGTTCTGGAAACACCATATATTTT
- | TRBJ2-2 | TRBV7-2 | - | CASSSVWNTGELFF | TGTGCCAGCAGCTCAGTATGGAACACCGGGGAGCTGTTTTTT
TRBD2 | TRBJ2-1 | TRBV19 | - | CASRPPGLADYNEQFF | TGTGCCAGTAGGCCCCCGGGACTAGCGGATTACAATGAGCAGTTCTTC
TRBD1 | TRBJ1-5 | TRBV6-2/TRBV6-3 | - | CASSYSSLAGGVPQHF | TGTGCCAGCAGTTACTCGAGTCTGGCAGGGGGAGTGCCCCAGCATTTT
TRBD2 | TRBJ2-2 | TRBV19 | - | CASLAGGPGELFF | TGTGCCAGTTTAGCGGGAGGGCCCGGGGAGCTGTTTTTT
- | TRBJ2-7 | TRBV7-2 | - | CASSPTSYEQYF | TGTGCCAGCAGCCCCACTAGCTACGAGCAGTACTTC
TRBD1 | TRBJ1-2 | TRBV9 | once | CASSVGDRYYTF | TGTGCCAGCAGCGTAGGGGACAGATACTACACCTTC
TRBD2 | TRBJ2-7 | TRBV20-1 | - | CSASGLAFSYEQYF | TGCAGTGCTAGTGGACTAGCATTCTCCTACGAGCAGTACTTC
- | TRBJ2-1 | TRBV19 | - | CASSTGRESYNEQFF | TGTGCCAGTAGTACCGGACGGGAAAGCTACAATGAGCAGTTCTTC
TRBD1 | TRBJ1-4 | TRBV7-9 | - | CASSIKGAINEKLFF | TGTGCCAGCAGCATTAAGGGGGCCATTAATGAAAAACTGTTTTTT
- | TRBJ1-4 | TRBV2 | - | CASSSVAGSNEKLFF | TGTGCCAGCAGTTCGGTAGCGGGGAGTAACGAAAAACTGTTTTTT
- | TRBJ1-1 | TRBV12-3/TRBV12-4 | few | CASRRGTPIGAFF | TGTGCCAGCAGACGAGGGACACCTATAGGGGCTTTCTTT
- | TRBJ1-1 | TRBV30 | - | CAWSPQGNTEAFF | TGTGCCTGGAGTCCCCAGGGGAACACTGAAGCTTTCTTT
- | TRBJ2-3 | TRBV29-1 | - | CSVPTRGVDTDTQYF | TGCAGCGTACCCACCAGGGGTGTTGACACAGATACGCAGTATTTT
- | TRBJ2-6 | TRBV5-1 | - | CASRPGADGANVLTF | TGCGCCAGCAGGCCGGGAGCCGATGGGGCCAACGTCCTGACTTTC
- | TRBJ1-1 | TRBV6-5 | - | CASSVQGAVLTEAFF | TGTGCCAGCAGCGTACAAGGGGCGGTTCTCACTGAAGCTTTCTTT
TRBD1 | TRBJ2-6 | TRBV19 | - | CASSPRPGTAEGANVLTF | TGTGCCAGTAGTCCTCGTCCCGGGACAGCGGAGGGGGCCAACGTCCTGACTTTC
- | TRBJ2-2 | TRBV5-1 | - | CASSLEPQNGAGELFF | TGCGCCAGCAGCTTGGAGCCACAGAACGGCGCCGGGGAGCTGTTTTTT
- | TRBJ2-3 | TRBV29-1 | - | CSVEQLSLRFTDTQYF | TGCAGCGTTGAACAATTAAGCCTGAGGTTCACAGATACGCAGTATTTT
- | TRBJ1-1 | TRBV2 | once | CASYLPQGNTEAFF | TGTGCCAGCTATCTCCCTCAGGGGAACACTGAAGCTTTCTTT
- | TRBJ2-7 | TRBV7-2 | - | CASSPGGGGYEQYF | TGTGCCAGCAGCCCCGGGGGCGGGGGTTACGAGCAGTACTTC
- | TRBJ1-6 | TRBV19 | once | CASSFRENSPLHF | TGTGCCAGTAGTTTCCGAGAAAATTCACCCCTCCACTTT
- | TRBJ2-1 | TRBV10-3 | few | CAINRGANRGDEQFF | TGTGCCATAAACCGGGGGGCAAATAGGGGCGATGAGCAGTTCTTC
- | TRBJ2-3 | TRBV19 | - | CASSLTDTQYF | TGTGCCAGTAGTCTCACAGATACGCAGTATTTT
TRBD2 | TRBJ2-1 | TRBV19 | - | CASSSTSGGRNEQFF | TGTGCCAGTAGCTCGACTAGCGGGGGGCGGAATGAGCAGTTCTTC
- | TRBJ2-1 | TRBV11-3 | - | CASSTGQLGGNEQFF | TGTGCCAGCAGCACCGGACAGCTGGGTGGCAATGAGCAGTTCTTC